This TCR beta chain stems from a study of blood T cell repertoires in COVID-19 (dated by TCRdb to the early 2020s). Broadly, across the study: Samples from collaborators originated in the United States, Italy and Spain and spanned both the acute and convalescent phases of COVID-19. The prospective study material was composed of cDNA or gDNA derived from T cells, B-cell-depleted T cells, or PBMCs. Subjects who had been exposed to COVID-19, were actively infected with it, or had recovered from it provided the deeply sampled blood TCRbeta repertoires that made up the dataset. The repertoires were released in a freely available public database meant as a resource for research on the immune response to SARS-CoV-2. Samples came from the ongoing ImmuneRACE study (first 160 participants) plus 1,254 subjects from 6 global collaborators. A de-identified subject ID, COVID-19 status, age in years and sex were almost always included in the sample metadata. Where available, HLA class I and class II types were obtained from metadata supplied by the sample provider rather than from assay-based typing.

One collaborating source in Seattle enrolled patients while the patients were actively infected and followed the patients over time throughout the course of disease. The collaborating institutions used their own protocols to collect whole blood in K2EDTA tubes. Collaborator samples were shipped for TCRbeta analysis as frozen whole blood, isolated PBMCs, or DNA extracted from either sample type. Study-wide findings and limitations: Clinical and demographic metadata were provided uncurated, with the amount varying by source and participant.

V and J are truncated by 3 bases and 4 bases respectively, leaving an intervening sequence of 21 bases. From the cysteine through the phenylalanine, the CDR3 covers 17 amino acids. Only CDR3 DNA is held: 51 bases, read in frame from base 1. For CDR1 and CDR2, the germline V gene lists SGDLS and YYNGEE. On this clone: There is no known antigen for this receptor. One base away there is no much larger clone; base qualities are not given.

TCRbeta CDR3 regions were amplified from genomic DNA using the immunoSEQ Assay, a bias-controlled multiplex PCR. For the original study's pipeline: Within the assay, amplification of reference gene primers was used to estimate how many nucleated cells each sample contained. Sequence reads were collapsed and filtered to measure the absolute abundance of every unique TCRbeta CDR3 rearrangement. For each sample, productive Simpson clonality was calculated as the square root of Simpson's diversity index across productive rearrangements. TCRdb re-hosts the immuneACCESS table, in-frame sequences only. Its copies lack some clones; in the studies checked, an unresolved V gene accounts for under half of them, and the cause for the rest is not known. V and J calls and clone size are copied from that table; D and trimming were computed from the DNA. This sample is represented by 46,000 or so clones; 70% to 90% of them were singletons. The ten largest clones take up about a third of the sample.

Sequencing was performed on peripheral blood. The chain is assembled from TRBV9 and TRBJ2-3; tentative D gene TRBD2, with 6 bases matching. The clonotype was recovered from a woman at least 80 years old with COVID-19, enrolled during active disease. The CDR3 amino acid sequence is: CASSARRGDQIADTQYF. The bases read TGTGCCAGCAGCGCGCGGAGGGGAGACCAGATTGCAGATACGCAGTATTTT.